This entry lists 26 T cell receptor beta chains sequenced from one sample in a study of cytomegalovirus exposure and HLA in healthy donors. In the PCR, 60 Vbeta and 13 Jbeta primers were used. Data came from immunoSEQ multiplex PCR; TCRdb stores just in-frame clones and leaves some out. The table shows over 20,000 clones, with roughly 68% occurring only once. Sample: PBMCs. The receptor source for this set is a woman aged 45-60 years in good health and CMV-seronegative.

This chain joins TRBV4-2 and TRBJ2-2, with 11 bases fitting TRBD2. J gave up 7 bases and V 7 bases, and 11 bases lay outside the gene matches. Germline V gene sequence: CDR1 LGHNA, CDR2 YNFKEQ. The CDR3 covers 16 residues. In DNA form, the CDR3 reads TGTGCCAGCACAATGGGACTAGCGGACGGTGGCGGGGAGCTGTTTTTT. It encodes CASTMGLADGGGELFF.

For the CDR3, the DNA is TGTGCCAGCAGCTTGGGACTAGCGGGAGGGAAAAATGAGCAGTTCTTC. It encodes CASSLGLAGGKNEQFF. The rearrangement joins TRBV5-4 to TRBJ2-1; 14 bases are shared with TRBD2. V shed 0 bases and J 7 bases; nucleotides not matched to a gene: 3. The CDR3 is made up of 16 amino acids. Germline CDR1 SGHNT, CDR2 YYREEE (reference sequence).

V is TRBV5-1 and J is TRBJ1-1, with 7 bases aligning to TRBD1. V trimming: 4 bases; J trimming: 1 base; junction bases outside the gene matches: 7. Germline CDR1 reads SGHRS; CDR2 reads YFSETQ. CDR3 length: 15 amino acids. The CDR3, as DNA: TGCGCCAGCAGCGCGGGACAGACGGGGAACACTGAAGCTTTCTTT. Translation: CASSAGQTGNTEAFF.

V gene TRBV19 combines with J gene TRBJ1-1, with D perhaps matching TRBD1 (5 bases). This CDR3 region has 14 residues. Trimming cost V 3 bases and J 6 bases, with 14 bases left between them. Germline V gene data show CDR1 as LNHDA and CDR2 as SQIVND (reference sequence). DNA of the CDR3: TGTGCCAGTAGTATCAGGGTTGCAGTGGCTGAAGCTTTCTTT. Its protein is CASSIRVAVAEAFF.

The chain recombines TRBV19 with TRBJ1-2; the D gene is possibly TRBD1 (5 bases). CDR1 and CDR2 from the germline V gene are LNHDA and SQIVND (reference sequence). The ends were cut back, 4 bases at V and 2 bases at J, with 11 bases in the middle. This CDR3 is 14 amino acids long. CDR3 nucleotides: TGTGCCAGTAGTACCCCCCGGGGGAACTATGGCTACACCTTC. Protein product: CASSTPRGNYGYTF. Filled out from reference TRBV19 and TRBJ1-2, the complete variable domain reads DGGITQSPKYLFRKEGQNVTLSCEQNLNHDAMYWYRQDPGQGLRLIYYSQIVNDFQKGDIAEGYSVSREKKESFPLTVTSAQKNPTAFYLCASSTPRGNYGYTFGSGTRLTVV.

The gene calls are TRBV25-1 and TRBJ2-3; perhaps TRBD2 as D (5 bases). The CDR3 extends over 14 amino acids. In germline, CDR1 is MGHDK, CDR2 SYGVNS. Trimming removed 4 bases from V and 3 bases from J, with 11 bases in between. CDR3 in DNA: TGTGCCAGCAGTGGAGGGTATTGGACAGATACGCAGTATTTT. It translates to CASSGGYWTDTQYF.

CDR3 nucleotides: TGTGCCAGCAGTTTATCCTTCGGGAAAGGCTACACCTTC. The encoded protein is CASSLSFGKGYTF. The genes are TRBV28 and TRBJ1-2; D is ambiguous. Per germline, CDR1 MDHEN and CDR2 SYDVKM. Deletions cut 1 base from V and 8 bases from J, with 11 bases between. The CDR3 has 13 residues.

This clone is medium-sized in the sample. The rearrangement uses TRBV5-4 and TRBJ2-7; 8 bases agree with TRBD1. The germline CDR1 and CDR2 sequences are SGHNT and YYREEE (reference sequence). V trimming: 3 bases; J trimming: 1 base; junction bases outside the gene matches: 15. The CDR3 spans 18 residues. The CDR3 sequence: CASSSQTGVSLPSYEQYF. CDR3 DNA: TGTGCCAGCAGCTCCCAGACAGGGGTGTCCCTCCCTTCCTACGAGCAGTACTTC.

The rearrangement uses TRBV2 and TRBJ1-2; a possible D gene is TRBD1 (6 bases). The germline CDR1 and CDR2 sequences are SNHLY and FYNNEI. The CDR3 runs to 9 residues. Trimming cost V 10 bases and J 6 bases, with 6 bases left between them. In DNA, the CDR3 is TGTGCCACAGGGGATGGCTACACCTTC. Translation: CATGDGYTF.

The chain employs TRBV6-4 and TRBJ1-2; TRBD1 aligns across 7 bases. The CDR3 length is 14 residues. The V and J ends lost 4 bases and 9 bases, in that order; junction bases with no gene match: 11. Germline V gene data show CDR1 as MRHNA and CDR2 as SNTAGT. CDR3 bases: TGTGCCAGCAGTGTCGCGTCCAAACAGGGGAGCTACACCTTC. It translates to CASSVASKQGSYTF.

This chain connects TRBV15 to TRBJ2-7; D is perhaps TRBD2 (6 bases). The CDR3 runs 12 residues. Germline loops: CDR1 LNHNV, CDR2 YYDKDF (reference sequence). The V end was cut by 4 bases, the J end by 12 bases, with 16 bases between. CDR3 DNA: TGTGCCACCAGCACCACCTCCGGGAGCACGTACTTC. Its protein product is CATSTTSGSTYF.

The sample holds one count of this clone. The V and J genes are TRBV2 and TRBJ2-6, with a possible D match to TRBD2 (6 bases). V gave up 8 bases and J gave up 2 bases, with 13 bases separating them. The germline CDR1 and CDR2 sequences are SNHLY and FYNNEI. This CDR3 is 15 amino acids long. The CDR3 DNA reads as TGTGCCAGCGACTTGCGGGGTGCTGGGGCCAACGTCCTGACTTTC. This translates into CASDLRGAGANVLTF.

The chain links TRBV2 to TRBJ2-6; 11 positions match TRBD1. The J segment lost 2 bases and the V segment lost 6 bases, leaving 0 bases of the junction unmatched. Germline CDR1 is SNHLY and CDR2 is FYNNEI. The CDR3 is made up of 15 amino acids. The CDR3: CASRGQGAGANVLTF. CDR3 coding DNA: TGTGCCAGCAGGGGACAGGGGGCTGGGGCCAACGTCCTGACTTTC.

This clone was seen a handful of times. The CDR3 region is CASSETGQGGYSNQPQHF. CDR3 coding DNA: TGTGCCAGCAGTGAAACGGGACAGGGGGGATATAGCAATCAGCCCCAGCATTTT. The rearrangement joins TRBV2 to TRBJ1-5, with 11 bases identical to TRBD1. The V segment lost 2 bases and the J segment 0 bases; nucleotides outside the gene matches: 6. This CDR3 has 18 amino acids. Germline V gene data show CDR1 as SNHLY and CDR2 as FYNNEI.

In DNA, the CDR3 is TGTGCCAGCATGACAGGGGCGAACACCGGGGAGCTGTTTTTT. Its translation is CASMTGANTGELFF. The chain is built from TRBV27 and TRBJ2-2; 8 bases map to TRBD1. V gave up 7 bases and J gave up 0 bases; unmatched junction bases: 1. Per germline, CDR1 MNHEY and CDR2 SMNVEV (reference sequence). This CDR3 region has 14 residues.

This clone was seen more than once but under ten times. J is TRBJ2-1 and V is TRBV5-6, with TRBD2 as a possible D gene (6 bases). With 9 bases removed from V and 1 base from J, the gap between germline ends came to 11 bases. CDR1 is SGHDT and CDR2 is YYEEEE in the germline V gene. The CDR3 loop spans 13 amino acids. The CDR3 sequence: CATEGQSYNEQFF. The CDR3 nucleotides are TGTGCCACGGAGGGCCAATCCTACAATGAGCAGTTCTTC.

The chain uses TRBV18 and TRBJ1-5; D is uncertain. V gave up 4 bases and J gave up 3 bases, with 10 bases separating them. Germline V gene data show CDR1 as KGHSH and CDR2 as LQKENI. This CDR3 spans 14 amino acids. The CDR3 DNA follows: TGTGCCAGCTCACGATGGGAGTCCAATCAGCCCCAGCATTTT. The encoded protein is CASSRWESNQPQHF.

CDR3 amino acids: CASTPGGSKGQETQYF. For the CDR3, the DNA is TGCGCCAGCACCCCAGGGGGGAGCAAGGGCCAAGAGACCCAGTACTTC. This chain joins TRBV4-1 and TRBJ2-5, with D perhaps matching TRBD1 (7 bases). The V gene's germline CDR1 is MGHRA and CDR2 YSYEKL. CDR3 size: 16 residues. V was shortened by 7 bases and J by 1 base, with 19 bases between the two germline ends.

The chain links TRBV5-6 to TRBJ1-5; a weak D match, TRBD1 (6 bases). Germline CDR1 reads SGHDT; CDR2 reads YYEEEE. The ends were cut back, 0 bases at V and 6 bases at J, with 10 bases in the middle. The CDR3 has 14 amino acids. The CDR3 reads CASSLGGPGQPQHF. Written as DNA, the CDR3 is TGTGCCAGCAGCTTGGGGGGGCCGGGTCAGCCCCAGCATTTT.

The gene calls are TRBV5-4 and TRBJ2-7; 7 positions agree with TRBD2. V lost 2 bases, J lost 7 bases, and 6 bases stayed unmatched. The V gene's germline CDR1 is SGHNT and CDR2 YYREEE (reference sequence). The CDR3 sequence is 13 residues long. The CDR3 DNA follows: TGTGCCAGCAGCTTTCACCCGGGGGGTGAGCAGTACTTC. Residues: CASSFHPGGEQYF.

This clone is a singleton in its sample. V and J are TRBV5-1 and TRBJ1-1; weak D call: TRBD1 (5 bases). CDR3 length: 14 amino acids. Germline CDR1 reads SGHRS; CDR2 reads YFSETQ. Trimming removed 4 bases from V and 0 bases from J, with 10 bases in between. Written as DNA, the CDR3 is TGCGCCAGCAGCCCTACAGGAATGAACACTGAAGCTTTCTTT. Its translation is CASSPTGMNTEAFF.

The rearrangement uses TRBV13 and TRBJ2-1, with 9 nucleotides matching TRBD2. The CDR3 consists of 17 residues. J lost 0 bases, V lost 5 bases, and 8 bases had no gene match. Germline V gene lookup returns CDR1 PRHDT and CDR2 FYEKMQ (reference sequence). The CDR3: CASSANSGGRSYNEQFF. CDR3 sequence (DNA): TGTGCCAGCAGCGCGAATAGCGGGGGCCGCTCCTACAATGAGCAGTTCTTC.

The V and J genes are TRBV6-1 and TRBJ1-2, with a possible D match to TRBD1 (6 bases). Trimming took off 8 bases at V and 3 bases at J, with 16 bases between the two ends. This CDR3 contains 14 residues. CDR1 is MNHNS and CDR2 is SASEGT in the germline V gene. CDR3: CASRLGGADYGYTF. CDR3 sequence (DNA): TGTGCCAGCCGTCTAGGGGGGGCTGACTATGGCTACACCTTC.

This sequence joins TRBV9 and TRBJ2-1; 9 bases line up with TRBD1. This CDR3 contains 13 residues. Looked up from germline, CDR1 is SGDLS and CDR2 is YYNGEE. J was trimmed by 6 bases and V by 4 bases; bases with no gene match: 2. The CDR3 nucleotides are TGTGCCAGCAGCCGGGACAGGGTCAATGAGCAGTTCTTC. This gives the protein CASSRDRVNEQFF.

The gene calls are TRBV7-8 and TRBJ1-2; TRBD1 aligns across 7 bases. The CDR3 spans 13 residues. In germline, CDR1 is SGHVS, CDR2 FQNEAQ. V trimming: 5 bases; J trimming: 4 bases; junction bases outside the gene matches: 4. CDR3 loop: CASSTGTAYGYTF. The CDR3 DNA is TGTGCCAGCAGCACAGGGACAGCCTATGGCTACACCTTC.

This chain links TRBV28 with TRBJ1-5; maybe TRBD1 (6 bases). V dropped 9 bases and J dropped 4 bases, with 19 bases sitting between them. CDR3 size: 15 residues. Looked up from germline, CDR1 is MDHEN and CDR2 is SYDVKM. The CDR3 here is CASSTSRGINQPQHF. The CDR3 DNA reads TGTGCCAGTTCGACCTCCAGGGGAATTAATCAGCCCCAGCATTTT.